The source of this T cell receptor (beta chain) is a study of beta chain features in type 1 diabetes (dated by TCRdb to 2017 to 2018). About the investigation overall: Mean age, gender distribution, total cell number and subset yield were not different between patients and healthy donors. Across all samples, 107,917,701 sorted cells were examined, and cell number per subset correlated strongly with RNA yield. In the study, recently diagnosed type 1 diabetes patients and matched healthy donors were compared on the TCRB repertoires of their sorted circulating CD4+ T cell subsets. Regulatory and stem cell-like memory subsets were obtained from only 8 patients and roughly 8 healthy donors, while naive and central memory subsets were obtained from all 30 or so donors. Paper-wide results and their limitations: A moderate but significant shortening of TCRB CDR3 length was observed in type 1 diabetes patients in all four CD4+ subsets. Because cDNA rather than genomic DNA was sequenced, highly expressing activated cells could have been over-represented, although no difference in activation and CD3 levels was found between groups. At VDJ recombination sites, patients with type 1 diabetes made fewer insertions and deleted more nucleotides, a pattern implying thymic rearrangement abnormalities. HLA sub-analyses involved small numbers of individuals, so any influence of HLA type on TCRB rearrangement remained unresolved. Shorter templates might have been favored by PCR, but patient and control samples were amplified and corrected together, so both groups would have been affected equally by any skew. Naive, central memory and regulatory TCRB repertoires appeared to be more similar among patients than among healthy donors.

A single peripheral blood draw of about 116 mL on average was collected from each donor into heparinised tubes. A BD FACSAria II was used to sort naive, central memory, regulatory and stem cell-like memory CD4+ T cells with a panel that included CD45RO, CCR7, CD25, CD127, CD95 and CD27. A purity above 95% was achieved for all sorted populations. Right away, PBMCs were isolated by Lymphoprep density gradient centrifugation and were stained directly, with no culture step. To minimize batch effects, samples were stained and sorted in pairs, one healthy donor with one patient per experiment. All of the isolated RNA was reverse transcribed with the High Capacity cDNA Reverse Transcription Kit, so expressed TCRB transcripts were sequenced. Naive, central memory and regulatory T cell samples underwent deep immunoSEQ sequencing, averaging about 3.57 million total reads per sample. Sorted cells were lysed in RLT buffer, and RNA was extracted using DNase-treated RNeasy Micro or Mini kits according to cell number. To prevent cross-contamination, every cell subset was processed on its own, while patient and healthy donor samples were processed together. The immunoSEQ multiplex PCR was used to amplify TCRB sequences from cDNA, generating 87-bp fragments that spanned the CDR3 region. Sequencing of the amplicons was performed on the Illumina HiSeq platform. The authors' analysis ran thus. PCR bias was corrected computationally using synthetic template baselines, and reads within Hamming distance 2 were collapsed, with unmergeable singletons discarded. By aligning reads against IMGT, V, D and J genes, CDR3 length, and insertions or deletions at six rearrangement sites were assigned. Clonotype counts were normalized to sorted cell number within each subset before computing true diversity and Gini coefficients with the tcR R package. Repertoire sharing was quantified using the overlap coefficient calculated on TCRB nucleotide sequences. Out-of-frame TCRB sequences from naive cells were analyzed to stand in for the pre-selection repertoire. Entries here come from immuneACCESS through TCRdb and include only in-frame sequences with V and J called. Some clones fail to appear in such tables; in the studies checked, an unresolved V gene covers under half of the shortfall, and the cause of the remainder is unknown. V and J calls and clone size are those listed in that table; D and trimming were worked out from the DNA. This sample comprises 230,000 or so clones, roughly 17% of them detected only once. The ten largest clones take up 0.07% to 0.095% of the sample.

As regards this clone: No antigen is known for it. No base-level quality is on record; no much larger clone is a single base apart.

Sequences SGHTA (CDR1) and FQGNSA (CDR2) are obtained from the germline V gene. From its cysteine to its phenylalanine, the CDR3 spans 15 amino acids. The DNA shown is the 45-base CDR3, in frame from base 1. Germline trimming amounts to 3 bases on V and 4 bases on J, with 7 as the count of junction bases outside the gene matches. This chain joins TRBV7-2 to TRBJ2-5; 8 bases in the middle match TRBD2. Sequenced sample: naive CD4+ T cells from blood. Interpreted using the paper, the cell subset or site label stands for: true naive CD4+ T cells. The TCR was taken from a man aged 25 to 40 with type 1 diabetes. The CDR3 in this case is CASSFSGRAVETQYF. The sequenced DNA is TGTGCCAGCAGCTTTTCCGGGAGGGCAGTAGAGACCCAGTACTTC.